These 9 T cell receptor beta chains were sequenced from one sample in a study of blood T cells in healthy people across ages. Combining a sample-barcoded 5' primer with a J-beta primer mix, a second PCR ran for roughly 7 to 12 cycles. TCRdb recomputed calls from the 5' RACE reads with MiXCR, one row per CDR3 protein. Of about 680,000 distinct CDR3 sequences in the sample, around 49% were seen once. Sequencing was performed on blood. Every receptor here comes from an older woman in good health.

This clonotype showed up just a few times. The chain combines TRBV7-8 with TRBJ1-6; D is possibly TRBD1 (5 bases). Trimming took off 5 bases at V and 7 bases at J, with 15 bases between the two ends. The CDR3 extends over 15 amino acids. CDR1 SGHVS and CDR2 FQNEAQ come from the germline V gene. The CDR3 region has the DNA TGTGCCAGCAGCGAGCGGGGCGTACGGAATTCACCCCTCCACTTT. Translated: CASSERGVRNSPLHF.

The chain carries TRBV9 and TRBJ2-7; tentatively, D is TRBD1 (6 bases). V was trimmed by 0 bases and J by 10 bases, leaving 20 bases between them. The CDR3 consists of 15 residues. Germline V gives CDR1 SGDLS, CDR2 YYNGEE. The CDR3 nucleotides are TGTGCCAGCAGCGTAGGGGGGCTTGGGCAAGAGACTCAGTACTTC. This codes for CASSVGGLGQETQYF.

This clonotype was observed a few times. An end of the junction differs from the germline gene, which may be a read error. This chain links TRBV4-3 with TRBJ2-7; D unresolved. This CDR3 contains 14 residues. Germline assignment: CDR1 LGHNA and CDR2 YSLEER. The CDR3 is CASSQDGTSYGQYF. The CDR3 nucleotides read TGCGCCAGCAGCCAAGATGGCACTTCCTACGGGCAGTACTTC.

J is TRBJ1-4 and V is TRBV18; D is perhaps TRBD1 (5 bases). Germline V gene data show CDR1 as KGHSH and CDR2 as LQKENI. Trimming removed 4 bases at V and 7 bases at J, with 19 bases between. This CDR3 spans 16 amino acids. The CDR3 is CASSRTGPVGGEKLFF. CDR3 bases: TGTGCCAGCTCACGGACGGGGCCCGTTGGGGGTGAAAAACTGTTTTTT.

This clonotype was counted between two and nine times. V is TRBV6-2 or TRBV6-3 and J is TRBJ2-1; D tentatively fits TRBD1 or TRBD2 (5 bases each). CDR1 MNHEY and CDR2 SVGEGT come from the germline V gene. The CDR3 is 12 residues long. The V end was cut by 5 bases, the J end by 6 bases, with 8 bases between. CDR3 DNA: TGTGCCAGCAGTAACGGGGCCAATGAGCAGTTCTTC. Residues: CASSNGANEQFF.

This clonotype is a singleton in its sample. This rearrangement joins TRBV28 to TRBJ2-2; D gene ambiguous. The V end lost 11 bases, the J end lost 3 bases, and 13 bases lay between the germline ends. Germline lookup yields CDR1 MDHEN and CDR2 SYDVKM. This CDR3 has 13 residues. The CDR3: CALGRPDTGELFF. The DNA for the CDR3 is TGTGCCCTAGGCCGCCCAGACACCGGGGAGCTGTTTTTT.

The genes are TRBV20-1 and TRBJ1-2; 7 bases fit TRBD1. The CDR3 runs to 15 residues. V shed 3 bases, J shed 2 bases, and the junction held 9 bases outside the gene matches. CDR1 is DFQATT and CDR2 is SNEGSKA in the germline V gene (reference sequence). The CDR3 DNA is TGCAGTGCTAGCCCCCTCAGGGGGATAAACTATGGCTACACCTTC. It translates to CSASPLRGINYGYTF.

V gene TRBV10-3 combines with J gene TRBJ1-3; no firm D call. Trimming shortened V by 4 bases and J by 4 bases, and 11 bases separated the two germline ends. This CDR3 is built from 14 residues. Germline V CDR1 and CDR2: ENHRY, SYGVKD. The CDR3 DNA reads TGTGCCATCAGTGGAAATACCCTGGGAAACACCATATATTTT. It translates to CAISGNTLGNTIYF.

V is TRBV2 and J is TRBJ2-1, with D possibly called TRBD1 or TRBD2 (6 bases each). CDR1 and CDR2 from the germline V gene are SNHLY and FYNNEI. The CDR3 totals 14 residues. The V end lost 8 bases, the J end lost 9 bases, and 20 bases lay between the germline ends. DNA for the CDR3: TGTGCCAGCGACCTGGAAGGGGGGAAGGGTGAGCAGTTCTTC. Protein: CASDLEGGKGEQFF.